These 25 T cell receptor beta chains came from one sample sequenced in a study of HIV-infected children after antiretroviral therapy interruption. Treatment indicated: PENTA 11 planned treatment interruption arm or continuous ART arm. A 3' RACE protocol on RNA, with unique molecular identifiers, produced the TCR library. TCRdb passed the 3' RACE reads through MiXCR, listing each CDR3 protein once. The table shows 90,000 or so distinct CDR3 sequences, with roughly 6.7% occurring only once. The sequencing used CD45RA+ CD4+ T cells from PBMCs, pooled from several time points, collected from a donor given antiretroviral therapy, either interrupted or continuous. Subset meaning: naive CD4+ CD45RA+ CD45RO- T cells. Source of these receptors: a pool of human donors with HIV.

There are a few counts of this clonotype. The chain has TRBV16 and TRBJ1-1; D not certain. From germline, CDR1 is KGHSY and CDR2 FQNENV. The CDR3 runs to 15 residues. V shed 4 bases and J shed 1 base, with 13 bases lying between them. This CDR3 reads CASSPSSASNTEAFF. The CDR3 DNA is TGTGCCAGCAGCCCATCATCGGCCTCGAACACTGAAGCTTTCTTT.

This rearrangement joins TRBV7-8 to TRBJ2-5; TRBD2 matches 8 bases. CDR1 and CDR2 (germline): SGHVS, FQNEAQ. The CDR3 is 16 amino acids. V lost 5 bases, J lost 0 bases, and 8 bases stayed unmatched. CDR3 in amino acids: CASSHSAGLDQETQYF. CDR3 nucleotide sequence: TGTGCCAGCAGCCATAGCGCGGGACTAGACCAAGAGACCCAGTACTTC.

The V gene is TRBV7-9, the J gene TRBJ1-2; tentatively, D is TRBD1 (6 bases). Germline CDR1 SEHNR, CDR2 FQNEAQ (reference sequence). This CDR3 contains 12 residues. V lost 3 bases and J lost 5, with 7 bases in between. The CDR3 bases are TGTGCCAGCAGCTTCACAGGGTATGGCTACACCTTC. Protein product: CASSFTGYGYTF. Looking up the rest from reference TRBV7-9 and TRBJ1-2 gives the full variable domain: DTGVSQNPRHKITKRGQNVTFRCDPISEHNRLYWYRQTLGQGPEFLTYFQNEAQLEKSRLLSDRFSAERPKGSFSTLEIQRTEQGDSAMYLCASSFTGYGYTFGSGTRLTVV.

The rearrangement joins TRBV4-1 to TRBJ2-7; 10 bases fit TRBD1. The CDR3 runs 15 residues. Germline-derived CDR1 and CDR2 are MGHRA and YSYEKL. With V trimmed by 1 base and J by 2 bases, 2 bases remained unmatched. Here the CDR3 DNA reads TGCGCCAGCAGCCAAGGGGGACAGGGGACCTACGAGCAGTACTTC. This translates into CASSQGGQGTYEQYF.

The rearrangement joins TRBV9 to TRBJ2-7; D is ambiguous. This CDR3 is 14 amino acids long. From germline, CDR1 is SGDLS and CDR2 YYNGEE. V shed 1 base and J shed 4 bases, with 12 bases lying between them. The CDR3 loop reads CASSVRPQTYEQYF. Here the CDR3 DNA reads TGTGCCAGCAGCGTAAGGCCACAAACATACGAGCAGTACTTC.

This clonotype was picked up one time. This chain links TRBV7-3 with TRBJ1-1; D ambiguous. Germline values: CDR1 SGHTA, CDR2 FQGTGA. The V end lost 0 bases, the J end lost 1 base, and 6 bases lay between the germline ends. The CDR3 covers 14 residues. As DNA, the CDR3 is TGTGCCAGCAGCTTAACCACAGAGAACACTGAAGCTTTCTTT. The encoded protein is CASSLTTENTEAFF.

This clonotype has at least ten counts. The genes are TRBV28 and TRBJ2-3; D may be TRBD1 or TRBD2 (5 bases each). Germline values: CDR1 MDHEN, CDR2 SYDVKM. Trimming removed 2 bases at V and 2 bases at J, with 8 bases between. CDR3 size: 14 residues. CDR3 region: CASSLHGTTDTQYF. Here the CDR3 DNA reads TGTGCCAGCAGTTTACACGGGACCACAGATACGCAGTATTTT.

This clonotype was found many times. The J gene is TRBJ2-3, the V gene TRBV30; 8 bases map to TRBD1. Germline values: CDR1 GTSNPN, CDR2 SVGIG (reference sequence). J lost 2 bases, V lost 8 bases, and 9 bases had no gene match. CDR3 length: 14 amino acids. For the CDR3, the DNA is TGTGCCATGCGCGGACAGGGCCACACAGATACGCAGTATTTT. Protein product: CAMRGQGHTDTQYF. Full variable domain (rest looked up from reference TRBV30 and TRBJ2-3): SQTIHQWPATLVQPVGSPLSLECTVEGTSNPNLYWYRQAAGRGLQLLFYSVGIGQISSEVPQNLSASRPQDRQFILSSKKLLLSDSGFYLCAMRGQGHTDTQYFGPGTRLTVL.

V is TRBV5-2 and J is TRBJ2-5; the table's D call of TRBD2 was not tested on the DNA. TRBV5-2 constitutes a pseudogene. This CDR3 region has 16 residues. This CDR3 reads CASNIGLAEGQETQYF. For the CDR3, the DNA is TGTGCCAGCAATATTGGACTAGCGGAGGGCCAAGAGACCCAGTACTTC.

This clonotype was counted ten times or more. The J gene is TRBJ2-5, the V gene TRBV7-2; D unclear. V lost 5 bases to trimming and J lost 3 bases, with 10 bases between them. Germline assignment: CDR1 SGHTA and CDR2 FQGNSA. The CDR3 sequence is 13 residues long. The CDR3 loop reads CASSRDFKETQYF. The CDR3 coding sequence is TGTGCCAGCAGCCGCGACTTCAAAGAGACCCAGTACTTC.

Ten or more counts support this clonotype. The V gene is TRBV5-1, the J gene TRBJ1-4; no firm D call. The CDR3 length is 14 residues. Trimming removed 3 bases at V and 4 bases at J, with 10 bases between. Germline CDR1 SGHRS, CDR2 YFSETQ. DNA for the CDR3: TGCGCCAGCAGCTCGGACGTGCTTAATGAAAAACTGTTTTTT. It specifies CASSSDVLNEKLFF.

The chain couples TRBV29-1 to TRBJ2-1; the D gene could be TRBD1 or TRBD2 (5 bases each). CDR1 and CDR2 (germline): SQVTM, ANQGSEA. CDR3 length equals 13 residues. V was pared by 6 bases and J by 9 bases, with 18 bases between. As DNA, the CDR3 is TGCAGCGTGTCCCGGACCCCTGGGGGTGAGCAGTTCTTC. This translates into CSVSRTPGGEQFF.

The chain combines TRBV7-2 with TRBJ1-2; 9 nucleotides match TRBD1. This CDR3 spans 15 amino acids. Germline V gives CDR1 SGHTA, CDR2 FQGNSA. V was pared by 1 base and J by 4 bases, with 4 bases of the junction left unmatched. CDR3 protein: CASSLGTGALYGYTF. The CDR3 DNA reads TGTGCCAGCAGCTTAGGGACAGGGGCCCTCTATGGCTACACCTTC.

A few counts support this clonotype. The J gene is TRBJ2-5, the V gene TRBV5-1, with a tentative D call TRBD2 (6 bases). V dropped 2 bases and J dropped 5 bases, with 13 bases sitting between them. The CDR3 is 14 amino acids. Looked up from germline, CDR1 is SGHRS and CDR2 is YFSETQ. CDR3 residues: CASSFEEGRETQYF. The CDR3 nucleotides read TGCGCCAGCAGCTTCGAGGAGGGCCGGGAGACCCAGTACTTC.

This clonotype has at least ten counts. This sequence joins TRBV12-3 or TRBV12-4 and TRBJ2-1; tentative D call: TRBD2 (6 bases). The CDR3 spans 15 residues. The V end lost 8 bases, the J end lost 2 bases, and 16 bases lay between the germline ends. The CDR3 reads CASLNGTLAYNEQFF. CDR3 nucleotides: TGTGCCAGCTTGAACGGGACTCTGGCCTACAATGAGCAGTTCTTC.

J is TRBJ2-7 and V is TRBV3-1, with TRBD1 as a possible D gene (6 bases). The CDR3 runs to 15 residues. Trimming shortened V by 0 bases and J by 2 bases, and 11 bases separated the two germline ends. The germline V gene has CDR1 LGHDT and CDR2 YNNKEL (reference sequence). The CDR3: CASSQDYQGTYEQYF. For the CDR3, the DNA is TGTGCCAGCAGCCAAGACTACCAGGGGACCTACGAGCAGTACTTC.

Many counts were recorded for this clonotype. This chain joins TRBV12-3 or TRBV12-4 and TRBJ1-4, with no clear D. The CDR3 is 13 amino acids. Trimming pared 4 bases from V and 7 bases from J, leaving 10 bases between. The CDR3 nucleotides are TGTGCCAGCAGTTCCCGCAGTGGTGAAAAACTGTTTTTT. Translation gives CASSSRSGEKLFF.

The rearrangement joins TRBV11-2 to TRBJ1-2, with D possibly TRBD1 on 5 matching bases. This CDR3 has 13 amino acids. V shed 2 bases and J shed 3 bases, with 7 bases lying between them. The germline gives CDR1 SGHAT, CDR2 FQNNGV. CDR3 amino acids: CASSLSGHYGYTF. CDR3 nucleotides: TGTGCCAGCAGCTTATCGGGACACTATGGCTACACCTTC.

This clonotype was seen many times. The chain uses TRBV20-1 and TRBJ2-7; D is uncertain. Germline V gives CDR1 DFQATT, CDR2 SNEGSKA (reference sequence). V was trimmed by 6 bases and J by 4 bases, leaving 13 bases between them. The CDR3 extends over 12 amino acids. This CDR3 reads CSARHPGYEQYF. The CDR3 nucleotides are TGCAGTGCCCGGCACCCCGGGTACGAGCAGTACTTC.

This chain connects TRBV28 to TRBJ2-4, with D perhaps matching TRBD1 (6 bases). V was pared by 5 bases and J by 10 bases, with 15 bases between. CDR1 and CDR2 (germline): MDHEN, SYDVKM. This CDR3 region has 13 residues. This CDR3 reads CASSPGGREIQYF. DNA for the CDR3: TGTGCCAGCAGTCCTGGGGGCAGGGAGATTCAGTACTTC. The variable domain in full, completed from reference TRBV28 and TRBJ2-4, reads DVKVTQSSRYLVKRTGEKVFLECVQDMDHENMFWYRQDPGLGLRLIYFSYDVKMKEKGDIPEGYSVSREKKERFSLILESASTNQTSMYLCASSPGGREIQYFGAGTRLSVL.

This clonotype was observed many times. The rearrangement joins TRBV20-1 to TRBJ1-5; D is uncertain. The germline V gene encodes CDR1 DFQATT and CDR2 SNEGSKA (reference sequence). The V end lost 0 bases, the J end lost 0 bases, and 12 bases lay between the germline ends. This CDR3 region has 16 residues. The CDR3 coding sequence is TGCAGTGCTAGAGATAGCAGGAGTTATAGCAATCAGCCCCAGCATTTT. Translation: CSARDSRSYSNQPQHF.

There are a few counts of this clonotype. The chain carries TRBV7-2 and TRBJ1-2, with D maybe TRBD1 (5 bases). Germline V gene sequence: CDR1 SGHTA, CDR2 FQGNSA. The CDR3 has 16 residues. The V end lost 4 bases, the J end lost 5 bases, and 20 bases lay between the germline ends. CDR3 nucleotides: TGTGCCAGCAGCTCCGCAGCGGGGCTCCGGTTGTATGGCTACACCTTC. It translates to CASSSAAGLRLYGYTF.

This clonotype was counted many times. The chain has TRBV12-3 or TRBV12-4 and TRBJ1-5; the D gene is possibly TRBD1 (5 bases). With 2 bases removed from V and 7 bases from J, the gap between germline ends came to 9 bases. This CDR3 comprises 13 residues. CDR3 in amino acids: CASSLLRGQPQHF. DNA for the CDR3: TGTGCCAGCAGTTTACTTCGGGGGCAGCCCCAGCATTTT.

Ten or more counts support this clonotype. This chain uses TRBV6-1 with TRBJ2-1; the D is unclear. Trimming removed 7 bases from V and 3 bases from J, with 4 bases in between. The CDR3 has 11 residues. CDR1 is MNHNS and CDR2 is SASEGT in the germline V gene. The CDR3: CASKNYNEQFF. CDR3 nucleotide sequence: TGTGCCAGCAAGAACTACAATGAGCAGTTCTTC.

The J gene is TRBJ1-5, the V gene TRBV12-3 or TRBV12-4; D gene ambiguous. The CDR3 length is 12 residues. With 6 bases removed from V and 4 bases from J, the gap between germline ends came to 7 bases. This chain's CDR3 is CASRTRNQPQHF. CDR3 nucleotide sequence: TGTGCCAGCAGGACCCGTAATCAGCCCCAGCATTTT.